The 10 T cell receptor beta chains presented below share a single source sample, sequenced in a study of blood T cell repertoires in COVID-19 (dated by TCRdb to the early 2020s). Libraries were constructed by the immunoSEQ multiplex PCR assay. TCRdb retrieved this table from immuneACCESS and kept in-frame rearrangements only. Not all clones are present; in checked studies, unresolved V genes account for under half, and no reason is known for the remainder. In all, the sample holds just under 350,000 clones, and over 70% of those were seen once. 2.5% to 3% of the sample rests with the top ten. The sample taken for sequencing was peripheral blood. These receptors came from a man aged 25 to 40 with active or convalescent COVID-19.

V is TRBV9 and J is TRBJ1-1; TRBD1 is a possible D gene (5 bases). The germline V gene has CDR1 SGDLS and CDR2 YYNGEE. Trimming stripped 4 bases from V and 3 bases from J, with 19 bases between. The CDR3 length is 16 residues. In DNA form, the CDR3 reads TGTGCCAGCAGCCCCTCTGGGGGGGGGTTGGACACTGAAGCTTTCTTT. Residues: CASSPSGGGLDTEAFF. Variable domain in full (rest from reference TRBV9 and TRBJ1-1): DSGVTQTPKHLITATGQRVTLRCSPRSGDLSVYWYQQSLDQGLQFLIQYYNGEERAKGNILERFSAQQFPDLHSELNLSSLELGDSALYFCASSPSGGGLDTEAFFGQGTRLTVV.

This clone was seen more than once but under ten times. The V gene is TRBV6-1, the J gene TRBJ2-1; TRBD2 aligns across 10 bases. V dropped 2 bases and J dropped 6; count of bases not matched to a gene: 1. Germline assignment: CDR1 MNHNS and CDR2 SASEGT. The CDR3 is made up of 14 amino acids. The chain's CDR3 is CASSELAGGNEQFF. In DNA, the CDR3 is TGTGCCAGCAGTGAATTAGCGGGGGGCAATGAGCAGTTCTTC.

As DNA, the CDR3 is TGTGCCACCAGCTCATTTGACAGAACCGGGACTAGCGGGACTCCTTCGCCTTACAATGAGCAGTTCTTC. As protein: CATSSFDRTGTSGTPSPYNEQFF. V gene TRBV24-1 combines with J gene TRBJ2-1; the match to TRBD2 covers 13 bases. CDR3 length: 23 residues. With V trimmed by 7 bases and J by 4 bases, 27 bases remained unmatched. Germline loops: CDR1 KGHDR, CDR2 SFDVKD.

The CDR3 region has the DNA TGTGCCAGCACCGGAGAGGGAGGTCGGACCCAGTACTTC. Its protein product is CASTGEGGRTQYF. This chain joins TRBV5-4 and TRBJ2-5, with D possibly matching TRBD2 (6 bases). The V end was cut by 6 bases, the J end by 7 bases, with 16 bases between. Germline V gene sequence: CDR1 SGHNT, CDR2 YYREEE (reference sequence). The CDR3 is 13 amino acids.

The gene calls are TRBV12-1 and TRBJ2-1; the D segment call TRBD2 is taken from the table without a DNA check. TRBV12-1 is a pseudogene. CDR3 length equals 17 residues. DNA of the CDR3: TGTGCCAGCAGCTCGGATATGGAGCGGGGGGCCCACAATGAGCAGTTCTTC. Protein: CASSSDMERGAHNEQFF.

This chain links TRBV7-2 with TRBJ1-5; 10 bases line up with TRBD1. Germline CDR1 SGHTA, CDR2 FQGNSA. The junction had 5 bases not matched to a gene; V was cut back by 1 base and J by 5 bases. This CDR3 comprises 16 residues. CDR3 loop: CASSLVAGTGDQPQHF. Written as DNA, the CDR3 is TGTGCCAGCAGCTTAGTCGCTGGGACAGGGGATCAGCCCCAGCATTTT.

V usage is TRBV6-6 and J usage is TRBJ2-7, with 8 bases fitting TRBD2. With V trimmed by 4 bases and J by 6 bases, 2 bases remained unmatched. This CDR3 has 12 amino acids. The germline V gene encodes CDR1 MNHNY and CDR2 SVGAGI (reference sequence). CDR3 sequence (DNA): TGTGCCAGCAGTTTACTAGCGGCCGAGCAGTACTTC. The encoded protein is CASSLLAAEQYF.

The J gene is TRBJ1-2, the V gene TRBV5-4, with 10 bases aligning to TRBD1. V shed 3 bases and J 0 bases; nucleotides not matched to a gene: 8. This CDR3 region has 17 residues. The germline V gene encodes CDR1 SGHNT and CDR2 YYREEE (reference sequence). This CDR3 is CASSSGTGARANYGYTF. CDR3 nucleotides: TGTGCCAGCAGCTCCGGGACAGGGGCCCGGGCTAACTATGGCTACACCTTC. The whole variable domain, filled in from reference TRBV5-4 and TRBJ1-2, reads ETGVTQSPTHLIKTRGQQVTLRCSSQSGHNTVSWYQQALGQGPQFIFQYYREEENGRGNFPPRFSGLQFPNYSSELNVNALELDDSALYLCASSSGTGARANYGYTFGSGTRLTVV.

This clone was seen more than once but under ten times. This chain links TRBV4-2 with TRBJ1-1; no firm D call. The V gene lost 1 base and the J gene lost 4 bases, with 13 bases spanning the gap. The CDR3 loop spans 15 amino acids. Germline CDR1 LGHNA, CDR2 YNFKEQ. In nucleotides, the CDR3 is TGTGCCAGCAGCCAAGCGGGCCGGGCGGGCACTGAAGCTTTCTTT. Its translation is CASSQAGRAGTEAFF.

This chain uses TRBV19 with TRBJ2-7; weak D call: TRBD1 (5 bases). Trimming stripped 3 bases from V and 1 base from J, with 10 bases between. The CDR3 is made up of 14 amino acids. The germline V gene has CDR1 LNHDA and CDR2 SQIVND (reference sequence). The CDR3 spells CASSIQTESYEQYF. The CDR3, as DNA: TGTGCCAGTAGTATCCAGACAGAATCCTACGAGCAGTACTTC.